A single sample is the source of the 23 T cell receptor beta chains below, sequenced in a study of graft-versus-host responses after intestinal transplantation. No antigen has been assigned to these receptors. The assay was immunoSEQ multiplex PCR, and TCRdb's table has in-frame clones only and misses some. Of around 78,000 clones in the sample, roughly 91% are singletons; the top ten hold about 8%. The sample in question was unstimulated CD8+ T cells sorted from spleen or lymph node cells, obtained before transplant. The receptor set was obtained from a human donor who was the organ donor for an intestinal transplant.

The J gene is TRBJ1-1, the V gene TRBV6-5; 8 bases fit TRBD1. V dropped 7 bases and J dropped 4; count of bases not matched to a gene: 5. Germline CDR1 is MNHEY and CDR2 is SVGAGI. CDR3 size: 13 residues. The CDR3 loop is CASTTGGITEAFF. The CDR3 DNA follows: TGTGCCAGCACCACAGGGGGTATCACTGAAGCTTTCTTT.

The rearrangement links TRBV28 to TRBJ2-7, with 8 nucleotides matching TRBD2. V dropped 5 bases and J dropped 3; count of bases not matched to a gene: 6. Germline lookup yields CDR1 MDHEN and CDR2 SYDVKM. This CDR3 region has 14 residues. CDR3 sequence: CASSPGLDYYEQYF. In DNA form, the CDR3 reads TGTGCCAGCAGTCCGGGACTAGACTACTACGAGCAGTACTTC.

The V call is TRBV7-8, the J call TRBJ2-1, with D hard to call. Germline CDR1 and CDR2: SGHVS and FQNEAQ. This CDR3 spans 11 amino acids. V lost 4 bases, J lost 9 bases, and 7 bases lay in between. This CDR3 is CASSSRGEQFF. The CDR3 region has the DNA TGTGCCAGCAGCTCTAGAGGTGAGCAGTTCTTC.

The chain employs TRBV27 and TRBJ2-1, with 13 bases that match TRBD2. The germline gives CDR1 MNHEY, CDR2 SMNVEV (reference sequence). The CDR3 is made up of 15 amino acids. J was trimmed by 6 bases and V by 2 bases; bases with no gene match: 1. The CDR3 here is CASSLGTSGINEQFF. Here the CDR3 DNA reads TGTGCCAGCAGTTTAGGGACTAGCGGGATCAATGAGCAGTTCTTC.

This chain uses TRBV10-1 with TRBJ2-5; no definite D call. This CDR3 is 14 amino acids long. Germline loops: CDR1 WNHNN, CDR2 SYGVQD (reference sequence). The V gene lost 3 bases and the J gene lost 7 bases, with 15 bases spanning the gap. CDR3 region: CASSDGAVWGTQYF. CDR3 nucleotide sequence: TGCGCCAGCAGTGACGGCGCGGTGTGGGGGACCCAGTACTTC.

The chain has TRBV6-1 and TRBJ1-2; D might be TRBD1 (5 bases). Trimming removed 1 base at V and 9 bases at J, with 9 bases between. The CDR3 covers 12 residues. Germline CDR1 and CDR2: MNHNS and SASEGT. The CDR3 region is CASSEEGERYTF. CDR3 DNA sequence: TGTGCCAGCAGTGAAGAAGGGGAACGCTACACCTTC.

This clone was found once. The chain couples TRBV4-1 to TRBJ2-5, with 7 bases lining up with TRBD1. The germline V gene encodes CDR1 MGHRA and CDR2 YSYEKL. The CDR3 spans 14 residues. Germline trimming cut 4 bases from V and 1 base from J; bases unmatched to any gene: 3. CDR3 protein: CASSRGTVQETQYF. The CDR3 region has the DNA TGCGCCAGCAGCCGTGGGACAGTCCAAGAGACCCAGTACTTC.

The chain employs TRBV6-1 and TRBJ1-2, with a weak D call TRBD1 (5 bases). Trimming shortened V by 1 base and J by 8 bases, and 17 bases separated the two germline ends. The CDR3 is made up of 15 amino acids. Per the germline V gene, CDR1 is MNHNS and CDR2 is SASEGT. CDR3 region: CASSEVTGAGKGYTF. CDR3 nucleotides: TGTGCCAGCAGTGAAGTTACTGGGGCAGGGAAAGGCTACACCTTC.

The chain combines TRBV7-8 with TRBJ2-1, with D perhaps TRBD1 (6 bases). The CDR3 covers 14 residues. Trimming stripped 1 base from V and 2 bases from J, with 6 bases between. Per germline, CDR1 SGHVS and CDR2 FQNEAQ. The CDR3 sequence is CASSLGGPYNEQFF. The CDR3 coding sequence is TGTGCCAGCAGCTTAGGGGGGCCCTACAATGAGCAGTTCTTC. Supplemented by reference TRBV7-8 and TRBJ2-1, the full variable domain reads GAGVSQSPRYKVAKRGQDVALRCDPISGHVSLFWYQQALGQGPEFLTYFQNEAQLDKSGLPSDRFFAERPEGSVSTLKIQRTQQEDSAVYLCASSLGGPYNEQFFGPGTRLTVL.

The J gene is TRBJ1-5, the V gene TRBV4-1; 7 bases align to TRBD1. This CDR3 has 14 amino acids. CDR1 is MGHRA and CDR2 is YSYEKL in the germline V gene. Trimming cost V 4 bases and J 5 bases; bases outside gene matches: 5. The CDR3 loop reads CASSPWDSDQPQHF. The CDR3, as DNA: TGCGCCAGCAGCCCCTGGGACAGCGATCAGCCCCAGCATTTT.

This rearrangement joins TRBV7-9 to TRBJ1-2; D gene uncertain. The germline V gene has CDR1 SEHNR and CDR2 FQNEAQ (reference sequence). V lost 5 bases and J lost 4, with 14 bases in between. The CDR3 runs to 14 residues. CDR3 DNA sequence: TGTGCCAGCAGCCTTAGGGAGCCTATCTATGGCTACACCTTC. It translates to CASSLREPIYGYTF.

A single count supports this clone. The chain uses TRBV9 and TRBJ1-1; tentative D call: TRBD1 (6 bases). The CDR3 covers 12 residues. The germline V gene has CDR1 SGDLS and CDR2 YYNGEE. The ends were cut back, 4 bases at V and 3 bases at J, with 7 bases in the middle. As DNA, the CDR3 is TGTGCCAGCAGCCAGGGGTACACTGAAGCTTTCTTT. Its protein product is CASSQGYTEAFF.

The chain is built from TRBV4-1 and TRBJ1-1; the D gene is possibly TRBD1 (5 bases). Per the germline V gene, CDR1 is MGHRA and CDR2 is YSYEKL. This CDR3 region has 15 residues. V shed 6 bases and J shed 2 bases, with 16 bases lying between them. As DNA, the CDR3 is TGCGCCAGCAGACGGGCTATAGGGGATAACACTGAAGCTTTCTTT. Translating gives CASRRAIGDNTEAFF.

The chain combines TRBV28 with TRBJ1-1, with D perhaps matching TRBD1 (6 bases). The CDR3 contains 15 residues. V was clipped by 6 bases and J by 0 bases, with 14 bases between them. Germline CDR1 and CDR2: MDHEN and SYDVKM. CDR3 DNA sequence: TGTGCCAGCAGCGGAGGGGGTCCCATGAACACTGAAGCTTTCTTT. It translates to CASSGGGPMNTEAFF.

This CDR3 reads CASSVTGLLNTEAFF. In nucleotides, the CDR3 is TGTGCCAGCAGCGTCACGGGGTTGTTGAACACTGAAGCTTTCTTT. The J gene is TRBJ1-1, the V gene TRBV9; no clear D gene. The germline V gene has CDR1 SGDLS and CDR2 YYNGEE. The CDR3 is 15 residues long. V lost 2 bases, J lost 0 bases, and 11 bases lay in between.

The V gene is TRBV7-2, the J gene TRBJ1-1; D unresolved. Germline loops: CDR1 SGHTA, CDR2 FQGNSA. The germline V and J ends were trimmed by 1 base and 0 bases, with 18 bases remaining between them. The CDR3 totals 18 residues. In DNA form, the CDR3 reads TGTGCCAGCAGCTTAGTAGGTGGGCAGGCGACAATGAACACTGAAGCTTTCTTT. Protein product: CASSLVGGQATMNTEAFF.

J is TRBJ1-2 and V is TRBV4-1; D not certain. CDR3 length equals 14 residues. The ends were cut back, 0 bases at V and 4 bases at J, with 9 bases in the middle. CDR1 and CDR2 from the germline V gene are MGHRA and YSYEKL. This chain's CDR3 is CASSQDIWFYGYTF. The CDR3 DNA sequence: TGCGCCAGCAGCCAAGATATATGGTTCTATGGCTACACCTTC.

V is TRBV7-7 and J is TRBJ2-1; 7 bases map to TRBD2. Germline lookup yields CDR1 SSHAT and CDR2 FNYEAQ (reference sequence). V was clipped by 1 base and J by 9 bases; unmatched bases: 18. CDR3 length: 18 amino acids. The DNA of the CDR3 is TGTGCCAGCAGCTTAGAGCCGAGACTAGCATCGGGTGGTATTGAGCAGTTCTTC. Translated, it gives CASSLEPRLASGGIEQFF.

J is TRBJ1-6 and V is TRBV28, with D tentatively TRBD1 (6 bases). Germline assignment: CDR1 MDHEN and CDR2 SYDVKM. This CDR3 region has 13 residues. The V gene lost 9 bases and the J gene lost 5 bases, with 11 bases spanning the gap. The CDR3 protein is CASIGGNNSPLHF. Written as DNA, the CDR3 is TGTGCCAGTATAGGGGGGAATAATTCACCCCTCCACTTT.

This clone was recorded only once. The V call is TRBV28, the J call TRBJ1-5; D is possibly TRBD1 (6 bases). The CDR3 spans 15 residues. V lost 2 bases and J 5 bases, leaving 13 bases between the germline ends. Germline CDR1 is MDHEN and CDR2 is SYDVKM. CDR3 sequence (DNA): TGTGCCAGCAGTTTAACGGGGGGCGCGGATCAGCCCCAGCATTTT. Translated, it gives CASSLTGGADQPQHF.

This clone has just a few counts. For the CDR3, the DNA is TGTGCCAGCCAGACTAGCGGGGGGGCTGGGACCCAGTACTTC. This translates into CASQTSGGAGTQYF. The chain links TRBV6-1 to TRBJ2-5; 14 bases are a match to TRBD2. With V trimmed by 8 bases and J by 7 bases, 6 bases remained unmatched. The CDR3 runs to 14 residues. The germline CDR1 and CDR2 sequences are MNHNS and SASEGT.

This rearrangement joins TRBV25-1 to TRBJ2-7; 7 bases line up with TRBD2. The CDR3 loop spans 18 amino acids. V lost 7 bases, J lost 6 bases, and 24 bases stayed unmatched. From germline, CDR1 is MGHDK and CDR2 SYGVNS. CDR3 sequence: CASIPLTGLVRVDSEQYF. In DNA form, the CDR3 reads TGTGCCAGCATCCCACTAACAGGACTAGTTAGAGTGGACTCCGAGCAGTACTTC.

This chain links TRBV27 with TRBJ2-7; no clear D. Germline lookup yields CDR1 MNHEY and CDR2 SMNVEV (reference sequence). V was pared by 6 bases and J by 3 bases, with 3 bases between. CDR3 length: 10 amino acids. This CDR3 reads CASSYYEQYF. In DNA, the CDR3 is TGTGCCAGCAGCTACTACGAGCAGTACTTC.